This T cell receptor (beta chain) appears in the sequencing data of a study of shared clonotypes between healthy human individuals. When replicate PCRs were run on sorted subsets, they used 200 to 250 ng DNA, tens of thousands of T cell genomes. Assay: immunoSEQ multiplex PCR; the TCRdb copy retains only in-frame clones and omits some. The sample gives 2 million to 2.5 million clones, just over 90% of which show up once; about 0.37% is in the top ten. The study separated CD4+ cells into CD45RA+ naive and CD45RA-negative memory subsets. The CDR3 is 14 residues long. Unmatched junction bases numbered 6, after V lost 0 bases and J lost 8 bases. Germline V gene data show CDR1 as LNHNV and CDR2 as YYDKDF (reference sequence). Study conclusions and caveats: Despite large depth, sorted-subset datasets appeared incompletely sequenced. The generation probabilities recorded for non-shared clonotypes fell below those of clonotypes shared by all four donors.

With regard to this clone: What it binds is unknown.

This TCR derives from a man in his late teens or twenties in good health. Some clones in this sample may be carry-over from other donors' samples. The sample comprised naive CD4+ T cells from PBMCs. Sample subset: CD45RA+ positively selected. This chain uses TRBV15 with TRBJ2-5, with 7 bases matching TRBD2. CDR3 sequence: CATSRDASGSTQYF. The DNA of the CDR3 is TGTGCCACCAGCAGAGATGCTAGCGGTAGCACCCAGTACTTC.